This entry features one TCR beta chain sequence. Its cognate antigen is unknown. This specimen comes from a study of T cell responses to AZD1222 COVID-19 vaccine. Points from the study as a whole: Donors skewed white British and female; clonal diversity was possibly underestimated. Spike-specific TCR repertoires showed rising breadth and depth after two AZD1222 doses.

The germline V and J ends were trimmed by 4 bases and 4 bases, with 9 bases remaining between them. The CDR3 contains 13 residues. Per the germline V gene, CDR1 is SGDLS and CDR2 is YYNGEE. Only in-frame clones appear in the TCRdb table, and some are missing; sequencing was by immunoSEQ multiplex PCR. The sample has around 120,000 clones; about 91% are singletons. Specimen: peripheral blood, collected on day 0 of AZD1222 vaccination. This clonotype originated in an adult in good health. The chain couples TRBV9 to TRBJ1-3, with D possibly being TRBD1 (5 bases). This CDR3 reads CASSYGTGNTIYF. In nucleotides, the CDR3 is TGTGCCAGCAGCTACGGGACGGGAAACACCATATATTTT.